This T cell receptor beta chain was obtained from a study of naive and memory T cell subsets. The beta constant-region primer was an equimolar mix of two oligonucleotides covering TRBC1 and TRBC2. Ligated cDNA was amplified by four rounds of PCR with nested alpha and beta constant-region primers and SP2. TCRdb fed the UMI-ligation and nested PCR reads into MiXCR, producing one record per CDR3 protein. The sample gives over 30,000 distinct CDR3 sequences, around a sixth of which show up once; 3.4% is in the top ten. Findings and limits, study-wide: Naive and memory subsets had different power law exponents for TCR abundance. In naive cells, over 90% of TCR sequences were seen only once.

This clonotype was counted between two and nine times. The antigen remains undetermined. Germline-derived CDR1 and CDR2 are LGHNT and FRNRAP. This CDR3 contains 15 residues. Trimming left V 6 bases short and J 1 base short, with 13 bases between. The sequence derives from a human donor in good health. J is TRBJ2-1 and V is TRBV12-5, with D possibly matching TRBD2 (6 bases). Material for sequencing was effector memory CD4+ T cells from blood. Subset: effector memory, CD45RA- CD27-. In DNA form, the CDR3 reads TGTGCTAGTGGCCTGGGGACTGGTTCCTACAATGAGCAGTTCTTC. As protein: CASGLGTGSYNEQFF.